This is a list of T cell receptor beta chains from one sample in a study of CD8+ T cells in alopecia areata. Measured with immunoSEQ multiplex PCR; TCRdb has only the in-frame clones, and not every one. Of about 210,000 clones in the sample, approximately 72% were seen once. The sample in question was CD4+ T cells sorted from blood, obtained between weeks 44 and 45, from a patient treated with tofacitinib. The source is a human donor with alopecia areata. Each CDR3 is given with its conserved first and last residue. Fields, in order: CDR3 DNA, CDR3 protein, D gene, clone size, J gene, V gene. A D gene is named only where the DNA matches it firmly. Expanded clones are given a class, and other clones once, few, many or no size at all.

CDR3nt: TGTGCCATCAGTGAGCCGACACTAAACGGGCAGTATTTT
CDR3aa: CAISEPTLNGQYF
d_gene: -
abundance: medium-sized
j_gene: TRBJ2-3
v_gene: TRBV10-3

CDR3nt: TGCAGCGCCGGGACTAGCGGGGGGGCATTGGGTGAGCAGTTCTTC
CDR3aa: CSAGTSGGALGEQFF
d_gene: TRBD2
abundance: few
j_gene: TRBJ2-1
v_gene: TRBV29-1

CDR3nt: TGTGCCAGCTCGGAATCCAATTCCAGGGGATCGCTCAATCAGCCCCAGCATTTT
CDR3aa: CASSESNSRGSLNQPQHF
d_gene: -
abundance: -
j_gene: TRBJ1-5
v_gene: TRBV2

CDR3nt: TGCGCCAGCAGCCAAGATGAGGTAGAGTACGGGAGGTACAATCAGCCCCAGCATTTT
CDR3aa: CASSQDEVEYGRYNQPQHF
d_gene: -
abundance: -
j_gene: TRBJ1-5
v_gene: TRBV4-1

CDR3nt: TGTGCCAGCAGCTTAGCGGGCCGACAGGGCAGAGAGCCCCAGCATTTT
CDR3aa: CASSLAGRQGREPQHF
d_gene: TRBD1
abundance: few
j_gene: TRBJ1-5
v_gene: TRBV11-2

CDR3nt: TGCAGCGTTGCAAACAGGGTGGTCTACAATGAGCAGTTCTTC
CDR3aa: CSVANRVVYNEQFF
d_gene: -
abundance: -
j_gene: TRBJ2-1
v_gene: TRBV29-1

CDR3nt: TGTGCCAGCAGTACCAGGGGGCGCGAATACGAGCAGTACTTC
CDR3aa: CASSTRGREYEQYF
d_gene: TRBD1
abundance: once
j_gene: TRBJ2-7
v_gene: TRBV6-6

CDR3nt: TGTGCCAGCAGCGTGAGGGGGACAGAGACCCAGTACTTC
CDR3aa: CASSVRGTETQYF
d_gene: -
abundance: -
j_gene: TRBJ2-5
v_gene: TRBV9

CDR3nt: TGTGCCAGTACAGGGAGCTCCTATAATTCACCCCTCCACTTT
CDR3aa: CASTGSSYNSPLHF
d_gene: -
abundance: few
j_gene: TRBJ1-6
v_gene: TRBV19

CDR3nt: TGCGCCAGCAGCCATCTACAGGGGGCGAATGGCTACACCTTC
CDR3aa: CASSHLQGANGYTF
d_gene: TRBD1
abundance: -
j_gene: TRBJ1-2
v_gene: TRBV4-3

CDR3nt: TGTGCCAGCAGCCCCCGAGGGAGACTAGCGGGGGCTAGTGGGGCCAACGTCCTGACTTTC
CDR3aa: CASSPRGRLAGASGANVLTF
d_gene: TRBD2
abundance: -
j_gene: TRBJ2-6
v_gene: TRBV9

CDR3nt: TGCAGCGTAGGGGGACAGATGAACACTGAAGCTTTCTTT
CDR3aa: CSVGGQMNTEAFF
d_gene: TRBD1
abundance: -
j_gene: TRBJ1-1
v_gene: TRBV29-1

CDR3nt: TGTGCCACCAGCAGAGATGCGTCCGGCTACACCTTC
CDR3aa: CATSRDASGYTF
d_gene: -
abundance: -
j_gene: TRBJ1-2
v_gene: TRBV15

CDR3nt: TGTGCCAGCAGCTGGGGGACAGGGAATAGCAATCAGCCCCAGCATTTT
CDR3aa: CASSWGTGNSNQPQHF
d_gene: TRBD1
abundance: -
j_gene: TRBJ1-5
v_gene: TRBV11-2

CDR3nt: TGTGCCGGAGCCGGCGGGGGGTACACAGATACGCAGTATTTT
CDR3aa: CAGAGGGYTDTQYF
d_gene: TRBD2
abundance: many
j_gene: TRBJ2-3
v_gene: TRBV10-3

CDR3nt: TGCAGCGTTGGTGGGGGTGGGTCCTACGAGCAGTACTTC
CDR3aa: CSVGGGGSYEQYF
d_gene: -
abundance: -
j_gene: TRBJ2-7
v_gene: TRBV29-1

CDR3nt: TGCAGCGTCCGACGACAGGGGAGCACAGATACGCAGTATTTT
CDR3aa: CSVRRQGSTDTQYF
d_gene: TRBD1
abundance: few
j_gene: TRBJ2-3
v_gene: TRBV29-1

CDR3nt: TGTGCCTGGAGTCTTCTGGACACCGGGGAGCTGTTTTTT
CDR3aa: CAWSLLDTGELFF
d_gene: -
abundance: -
j_gene: TRBJ2-2
v_gene: TRBV30

CDR3nt: TGTGCCAGCAGCCCAGCCCCAGGTGGTGGCTACACCTTC
CDR3aa: CASSPAPGGGYTF
d_gene: -
abundance: few
j_gene: TRBJ1-2
v_gene: TRBV7-2

CDR3nt: TGCGCCAGCAGCCCTGGACAGTCAAGCAATCAGCCCCAGCATTTT
CDR3aa: CASSPGQSSNQPQHF
d_gene: -
abundance: -
j_gene: TRBJ1-5
v_gene: TRBV5-1

CDR3nt: TGTGCCAGCATACAGCATAGCAATCAGCCCCAGCATTTT
CDR3aa: CASIQHSNQPQHF
d_gene: -
abundance: -
j_gene: TRBJ1-5
v_gene: TRBV2

CDR3nt: TGTGCCAGCAGCCCACAGAATAGCAATCAGCCCCAGCATTTT
CDR3aa: CASSPQNSNQPQHF
d_gene: -
abundance: -
j_gene: TRBJ1-5
v_gene: TRBV5-6

CDR3nt: TGTGCCAGCAGCGAGCCGGGACTTAGGGAGCAGTACTTC
CDR3aa: CASSEPGLREQYF
d_gene: -
abundance: once
j_gene: TRBJ2-5
v_gene: TRBV7-9

CDR3nt: TGCGCCAGCAGTGCGGTACTAGCGGGGGTGTCGTACAATGAGCAGTTCTTC
CDR3aa: CASSAVLAGVSYNEQFF
d_gene: TRBD2
abundance: few
j_gene: TRBJ2-1
v_gene: TRBV10-2

CDR3nt: TGTGCCACCGGAGGGTACAGGGAAGATCAGCCCCAGCATTTT
CDR3aa: CATGGYREDQPQHF
d_gene: -
abundance: few
j_gene: TRBJ1-5
v_gene: TRBV15

CDR3nt: TGCGCCAGCAGTCCCACTAGCGGTGAGCAGTTCTTC
CDR3aa: CASSPTSGEQFF
d_gene: TRBD2
abundance: -
j_gene: TRBJ2-1
v_gene: TRBV10-2

CDR3nt: TGCAGCGTTGGAAGAGGGCAAAACATTCAGTACTTC
CDR3aa: CSVGRGQNIQYF
d_gene: -
abundance: -
j_gene: TRBJ2-4
v_gene: TRBV29-1

CDR3nt: TGTGCCAGCAGCTTATCTGGGGGGGGCTCGGCAGATACGCAGTATTTT
CDR3aa: CASSLSGGGSADTQYF
d_gene: -
abundance: -
j_gene: TRBJ2-3
v_gene: TRBV7-2

CDR3nt: TGCAGCGTTGTAGACGGTACCCAGCCCCAGCATTTT
CDR3aa: CSVVDGTQPQHF
d_gene: -
abundance: few
j_gene: TRBJ1-5
v_gene: TRBV29-1

CDR3nt: TGCAGCGTTCGTGCAGGGAACACTGAAGCTTTCTTT
CDR3aa: CSVRAGNTEAFF
d_gene: -
abundance: few
j_gene: TRBJ1-1
v_gene: TRBV29-1

CDR3nt: TGTGCCTGGAGCAATCCGACTCGTCGAGCCAACGTCCTGACTTTC
CDR3aa: CAWSNPTRRANVLTF
d_gene: -
abundance: -
j_gene: TRBJ2-6
v_gene: TRBV30

CDR3nt: TGTGCCAGCAGCCGCGGAGAGACCCAGTACTTC
CDR3aa: CASSRGETQYF
d_gene: -
abundance: -
j_gene: TRBJ2-5
v_gene: TRBV7-2

CDR3nt: TGCAGTGCTAGAGCCACAGATACGCAGTATTTT
CDR3aa: CSARATDTQYF
d_gene: -
abundance: -
j_gene: TRBJ2-3
v_gene: TRBV20-1

CDR3nt: TGCGCCAGCAGCGTAGGGGGCAACTATGGCTACACCTTC
CDR3aa: CASSVGGNYGYTF
d_gene: TRBD1
abundance: -
j_gene: TRBJ1-2
v_gene: TRBV5-1

CDR3nt: TGTGCCAGTAGTCTACGGTACTTACTATCCTACGAGCAGTACTTC
CDR3aa: CASSLRYLLSYEQYF
d_gene: -
abundance: -
j_gene: TRBJ2-7
v_gene: TRBV19

CDR3nt: TGCAGCGTTGCGACAGATATGAACACTGAAGCTTTCTTT
CDR3aa: CSVATDMNTEAFF
d_gene: -
abundance: -
j_gene: TRBJ1-1
v_gene: TRBV29-1

CDR3nt: TGTGCCAGCAGTGCAATTAACTATGGCTACACCTTC
CDR3aa: CASSAINYGYTF
d_gene: -
abundance: -
j_gene: TRBJ1-2
v_gene: TRBV2

CDR3nt: TGTGCCAGCAGTTACAACCGCGGCACTGAAGCTTTCTTT
CDR3aa: CASSYNRGTEAFF
d_gene: -
abundance: -
j_gene: TRBJ1-1
v_gene: TRBV6-6

CDR3nt: TGCAGCGTTGATCCATGGGTGATCTCCGGGGAGCTGTTTTTT
CDR3aa: CSVDPWVISGELFF
d_gene: -
abundance: -
j_gene: TRBJ2-2
v_gene: TRBV29-1

CDR3nt: TGCGCCAGCAGCTTGGCCGTGCGCCACACCGGGGAGCTGTTTTTT
CDR3aa: CASSLAVRHTGELFF
d_gene: -
abundance: -
j_gene: TRBJ2-2
v_gene: TRBV5-1

CDR3nt: TGCAGCGTTCCATTCGTCTTCCGGGGAGGCTATCAATACCAAGAGACCCAGTACTTC
CDR3aa: CSVPFVFRGGYQYQETQYF
d_gene: -
abundance: -
j_gene: TRBJ2-5
v_gene: TRBV29-1

CDR3nt: TGCGCCAGCAGCCAGGGGGGAGCAACTAATGAAAAACTGTTTTTT
CDR3aa: CASSQGGATNEKLFF
d_gene: TRBD1
abundance: -
j_gene: TRBJ1-4
v_gene: TRBV5-1

CDR3nt: TGTGCCAGCAGCTCAGACAGGGGGCTCCACTTT
CDR3aa: CASSSDRGLHF
d_gene: TRBD1
abundance: -
j_gene: TRBJ1-6
v_gene: TRBV11-2

CDR3nt: TGTGCCAGCGGGGGGGTGACGAACACCGGGGAGCTGTTTTTT
CDR3aa: CASGGVTNTGELFF
d_gene: TRBD2
abundance: -
j_gene: TRBJ2-2
v_gene: TRBV6-5

CDR3nt: TGCAGTGCTAGGGTAGTTTCCGAGCAGTACTTC
CDR3aa: CSARVVSEQYF
d_gene: -
abundance: few
j_gene: TRBJ2-7
v_gene: TRBV20-1

CDR3nt: TGTGCCAGCAGCGTAGCGGCGTCCACGTACGAGCAGTACTTC
CDR3aa: CASSVAASTYEQYF
d_gene: -
abundance: -
j_gene: TRBJ2-7
v_gene: TRBV9

CDR3nt: TGTGCCAGCAATCTAGGTCCTGGGGGACCCTACAATGAGCAGTTCTTC
CDR3aa: CASNLGPGGPYNEQFF
d_gene: -
abundance: -
j_gene: TRBJ2-1
v_gene: TRBV7-2

CDR3nt: TGCGCCAGCAGCCAAGCCTCGACAGGGATCTATGGCTACACCTTC
CDR3aa: CASSQASTGIYGYTF
d_gene: TRBD1
abundance: -
j_gene: TRBJ1-2
v_gene: TRBV4-1

CDR3nt: TGCAGCGTTGAACCAGGGGGTTCGAACACCGGGGAGCTGTTTTTT
CDR3aa: CSVEPGGSNTGELFF
d_gene: TRBD1
abundance: -
j_gene: TRBJ2-2
v_gene: TRBV29-1

CDR3nt: TGTGCCATCAGCGATACCGGGACCTTCTATGGCTACACCTTC
CDR3aa: CAISDTGTFYGYTF
d_gene: -
abundance: few
j_gene: TRBJ1-2
v_gene: TRBV10-3

CDR3nt: TGTGCCAGCAGTCAACCCCCGGTTCAGTACTTC
CDR3aa: CASSQPPVQYF
d_gene: -
abundance: few
j_gene: TRBJ2-4
v_gene: TRBV6-6

CDR3nt: TGTGCCATCAGCCCCCCTAGCGGGGTGGATACGCAGTATTTT
CDR3aa: CAISPPSGVDTQYF
d_gene: TRBD2
abundance: few
j_gene: TRBJ2-3
v_gene: TRBV10-3

CDR3nt: TGTGCCTGGAGCTCAACCCCGGGGGTCCAAGAGACCCAGTACTTC
CDR3aa: CAWSSTPGVQETQYF
d_gene: -
abundance: few
j_gene: TRBJ2-5
v_gene: TRBV30

CDR3nt: TGTGCCTGGAGTGTACTAGTGGGGAGGTTTTCGTCTATGAGGGATGGCTACACCTTC
CDR3aa: CAWSVLVGRFSSMRDGYTF
d_gene: -
abundance: -
j_gene: TRBJ1-2
v_gene: TRBV30

CDR3nt: TGTGCCAGCAGTTTAAATCTCGCCAGGGTAAATTCACCCCTCCACTTT
CDR3aa: CASSLNLARVNSPLHF
d_gene: -
abundance: -
j_gene: TRBJ1-6
v_gene: TRBV27

CDR3nt: TGTGCCAGCAGCAACCCGGGACTAGTGAGTGCCGGGGAGCTGTTTTTT
CDR3aa: CASSNPGLVSAGELFF
d_gene: TRBD2
abundance: -
j_gene: TRBJ2-2
v_gene: TRBV7-9

CDR3nt: TGTGCCAGCAGCTTAACAGGGTACGAGCAGTACTTC
CDR3aa: CASSLTGYEQYF
d_gene: -
abundance: -
j_gene: TRBJ2-7
v_gene: TRBV7-2